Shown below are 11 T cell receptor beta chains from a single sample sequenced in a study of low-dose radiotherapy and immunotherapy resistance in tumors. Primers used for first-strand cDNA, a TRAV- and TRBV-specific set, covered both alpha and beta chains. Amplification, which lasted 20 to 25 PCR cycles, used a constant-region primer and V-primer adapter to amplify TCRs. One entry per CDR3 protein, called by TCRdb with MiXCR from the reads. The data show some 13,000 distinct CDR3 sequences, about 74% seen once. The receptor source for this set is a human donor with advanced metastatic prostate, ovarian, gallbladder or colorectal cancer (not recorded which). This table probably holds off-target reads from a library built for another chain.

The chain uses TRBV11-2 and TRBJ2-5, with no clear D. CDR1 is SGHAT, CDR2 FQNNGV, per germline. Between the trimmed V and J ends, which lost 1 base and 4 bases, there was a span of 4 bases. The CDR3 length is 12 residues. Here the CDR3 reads CASSLVGETQYF. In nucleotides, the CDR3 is TGTGCCAGCAGCTTAGTAGGAGAGACCCAGTACTTC.

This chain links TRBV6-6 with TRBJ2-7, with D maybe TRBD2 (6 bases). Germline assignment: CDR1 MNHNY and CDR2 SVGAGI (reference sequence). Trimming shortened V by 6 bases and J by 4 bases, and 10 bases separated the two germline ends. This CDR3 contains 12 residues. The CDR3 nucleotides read TGTGCCAGCAGGCGGGACTTATACGAGCAGTACTTC. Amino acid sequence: CASRRDLYEQYF.

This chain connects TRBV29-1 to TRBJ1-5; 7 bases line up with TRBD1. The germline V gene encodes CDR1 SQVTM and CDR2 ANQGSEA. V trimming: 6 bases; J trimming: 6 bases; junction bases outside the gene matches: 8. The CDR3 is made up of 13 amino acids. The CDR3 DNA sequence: TGCAGCGTCGAGACAGGGCCGGGTCAGCCCCAGCATTTT. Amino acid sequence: CSVETGPGQPQHF.

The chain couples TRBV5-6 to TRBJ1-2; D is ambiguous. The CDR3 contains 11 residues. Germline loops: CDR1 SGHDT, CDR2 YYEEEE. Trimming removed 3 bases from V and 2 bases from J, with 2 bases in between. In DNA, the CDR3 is TGTGCCAGCAGCTCCAACTATGGCTACACCTTC. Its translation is CASSSNYGYTF.

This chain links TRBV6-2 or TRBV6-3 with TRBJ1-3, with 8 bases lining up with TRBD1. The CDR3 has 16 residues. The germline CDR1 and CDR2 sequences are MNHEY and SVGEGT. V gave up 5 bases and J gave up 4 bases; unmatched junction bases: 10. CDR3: CASSRDRSVSGNTIYF. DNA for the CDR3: TGTGCCAGCAGTCGGGACAGGTCCGTCTCCGGAAACACCATATATTTT.

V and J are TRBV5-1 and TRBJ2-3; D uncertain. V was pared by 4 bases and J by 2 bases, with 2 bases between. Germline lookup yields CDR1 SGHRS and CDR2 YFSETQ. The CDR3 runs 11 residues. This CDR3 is CASSDTDTQYF. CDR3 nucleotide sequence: TGCGCCAGCAGCGACACAGATACGCAGTATTTT. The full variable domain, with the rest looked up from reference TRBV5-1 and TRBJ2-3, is KAGVTQTPRYLIKTRGQQVTLSCSPISGHRSVSWYQQTPGQGLQFLFEYFSETQRNKGNFPGRFSGRQFSNSRSEMNVSTLELGDSALYLCASSDTDTQYFGPGTRLTVL.

The CDR3 coding sequence is TGCGCCAGCAGCACCGGTGAGGGGGCGACCACCGGGGAGCTGTTTTTT. It is translated as CASSTGEGATTGELFF. The genes are TRBV5-1 and TRBJ2-2, with 7 positions matching TRBD1. V shed 4 bases and J 4 bases; nucleotides not matched to a gene: 10. CDR3 size: 16 residues. Germline loops: CDR1 SGHRS, CDR2 YFSETQ. The full variable domain, its missing parts supplied by reference TRBV5-1 and TRBJ2-2, is KAGVTQTPRYLIKTRGQQVTLSCSPISGHRSVSWYQQTPGQGLQFLFEYFSETQRNKGNFPGRFSGRQFSNSRSEMNVSTLELGDSALYLCASSTGEGATTGELFFGEGSRLTVL.

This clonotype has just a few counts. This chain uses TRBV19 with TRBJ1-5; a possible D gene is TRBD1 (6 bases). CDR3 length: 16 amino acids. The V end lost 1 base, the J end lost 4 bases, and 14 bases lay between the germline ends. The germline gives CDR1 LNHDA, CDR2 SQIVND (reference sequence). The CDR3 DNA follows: TGTGCCAGTAGTATAGGGGACACTCCTGGGAATCAGCCCCAGCATTTT. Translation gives CASSIGDTPGNQPQHF.

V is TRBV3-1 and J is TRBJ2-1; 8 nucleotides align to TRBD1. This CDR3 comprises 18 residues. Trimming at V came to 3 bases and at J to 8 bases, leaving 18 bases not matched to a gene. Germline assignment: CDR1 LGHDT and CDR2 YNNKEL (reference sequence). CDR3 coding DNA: TGTGCCAGCAGCCACCTGGGGACAGGAATGGGTTCTACAGATGAGCAGTTCTTC. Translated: CASSHLGTGMGSTDEQFF.

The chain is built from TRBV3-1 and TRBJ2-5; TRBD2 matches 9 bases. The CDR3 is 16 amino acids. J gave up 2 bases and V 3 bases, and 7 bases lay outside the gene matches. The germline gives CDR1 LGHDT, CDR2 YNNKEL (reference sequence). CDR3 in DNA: TGTGCCAGCAGCCAGGGACTAGCAAGTTATCAAGAGACCCAGTACTTC. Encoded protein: CASSQGLASYQETQYF.

CDR3 loop: CASSQPRTGLGTDTQYF. The CDR3 region has the DNA TGTGCCAGCAGCCAGCCTCGTACGGGACTAGGCACAGATACGCAGTATTTT. The rearrangement joins TRBV14 to TRBJ2-3, with TRBD2 matching 8 bases. The CDR3 sequence is 17 residues long. Unmatched junction bases numbered 9, after V lost 3 bases and J lost 1 base. The germline CDR1 and CDR2 sequences are SGHDN and FVKESK.